A single sample gave rise to the 23 T cell receptor beta chains below, sequenced in a study of vaccination effects on CD4 cells after COVID-19. Some clones are missing from TCRdb's copy, which holds only in-frame ones; the method was immunoSEQ multiplex PCR. Among about 23,000 clones listed, roughly two thirds were seen once. No antigen has been assigned to these receptors. Antigen-specific CD4+ T cells expanded by the ViraFEST assay with viral peptide pools were then sequenced. Cultured cells yielded isolated CD4+ T cells after less than 11 days. Having tested negative for nucleocapsid antibodies, the vaccine recipients showed no prior SARS-CoV-2 infection. This material consisted of CD4+ T cells from PBMCs cultured with SARS-CoV-2 spike peptides, taken before COVID-19 vaccination. The source of these receptors is a human donor who received a COVID-19 vaccine.

The chain combines TRBV5-6 with TRBJ1-1, with D possibly TRBD1 on 5 matching bases. Germline V gene data show CDR1 as SGHDT and CDR2 as YYEEEE. The length of the CDR3 is 14 residues. V was trimmed by 0 bases and J by 1 base, leaving 7 bases between them. The CDR3 spells CASSLGQQNTEAFF. DNA of the CDR3: TGTGCCAGCAGCTTGGGACAGCAGAACACTGAAGCTTTCTTT.

This clone was found once. This chain connects TRBV3-1 (or the pseudogene TRBV3-2) to TRBJ1-4; D is perhaps TRBD1 (6 bases). The CDR3 sequence is 16 residues long. The germline V gene has CDR1 LGHDT and CDR2 YNNKEL (reference sequence). V was shortened by 1 base and J by 7 bases, with 16 bases between the two germline ends. In DNA form, the CDR3 reads TGTGCCAGCAGCCAAGCCCTTACAGGGTTGGTTGAAAAACTGTTTTTT. Encoded protein: CASSQALTGLVEKLFF.

This clone was detected once. The gene calls are TRBV11-1 and TRBJ2-1, with D maybe TRBD1 (7 bases). V lost 5 bases and J lost 5, with 16 bases in between. Germline values: CDR1 SGHAT, CDR2 FQDESV (reference sequence). This CDR3 is built from 15 residues. CDR3 region: CASSVRAGGHNEQFF. In nucleotides, the CDR3 is TGTGCCAGCAGCGTTAGGGCAGGGGGGCACAATGAGCAGTTCTTC.

J is TRBJ1-2 and V is TRBV6-5; D might be TRBD1 (5 bases). Germline V lookup: CDR1 MNHEY, CDR2 SVGAGI. V gave up 6 bases and J gave up 4 bases, with 9 bases separating them. The length of the CDR3 is 12 residues. CDR3 residues: CASSGTRYGYTF. DNA for the CDR3: TGTGCCAGCAGCGGGACTCGCTATGGCTACACCTTC.

The V call is TRBV7-8, the J call TRBJ2-1, with 11 bases that match TRBD2. Trimming cost V 5 bases and J 7 bases; bases outside gene matches: 7. The CDR3 has 15 residues. In germline, CDR1 is SGHVS, CDR2 FQNEAQ. The CDR3 here is CASSITSGGRNEQFF. The DNA of the CDR3 is TGTGCCAGCAGCATCACTAGCGGGGGCAGGAATGAGCAGTTCTTC. Variable domain in full (rest from reference TRBV7-8 and TRBJ2-1): GAGVSQSPRYKVAKRGQDVALRCDPISGHVSLFWYQQALGQGPEFLTYFQNEAQLDKSGLPSDRFFAERPEGSVSTLKIQRTQQEDSAVYLCASSITSGGRNEQFFGPGTRLTVL.

The rearrangement links TRBV2 to TRBJ1-6; D is unclear. V was pared by 2 bases and J by 11 bases, with 7 bases between. Germline-derived CDR1 and CDR2 are SNHLY and FYNNEI. The CDR3 consists of 12 residues. CDR3 in amino acids: CASSETVAPLHF. In nucleotides, the CDR3 is TGTGCCAGCAGTGAAACCGTGGCACCCCTCCACTTT. The variable domain in full, completed from reference TRBV2 and TRBJ1-6, reads EPEVTQTPSHQVTQMGQEVILRCVPISNHLYFYWYRQILGQKVEFLVSFYNNEISEKSEIFDDQFSVERPDGSNFTLKIRSTKLEDSAMYFCASSETVAPLHFGNGTRLTVT.

The chain carries TRBV5-1 and TRBJ2-5; perhaps TRBD1 as D (6 bases). V shed 1 base and J shed 0 bases, with 16 bases lying between them. This CDR3 contains 17 residues. CDR1 is SGHRS, CDR2 YFSETQ, per germline. CDR3 loop: CASSLKSGTLYQETQYF. The CDR3 DNA sequence: TGCGCCAGCAGCTTGAAGTCCGGGACATTGTACCAAGAGACCCAGTACTTC. Combining the CDR3 with reference TRBV5-1 and TRBJ2-5 gives the whole variable domain KAGVTQTPRYLIKTRGQQVTLSCSPISGHRSVSWYQQTPGQGLQFLFEYFSETQRNKGNFPGRFSGRQFSNSRSEMNVSTLELGDSALYLCASSLKSGTLYQETQYFGPGTRLLVL.

The J gene is TRBJ2-7, the V gene TRBV5-1; TRBD2 matches at 9 bases. J was trimmed by 4 bases and V by 2 bases; bases with no gene match: 4. Germline lookup yields CDR1 SGHRS and CDR2 YFSETQ. This CDR3 has 14 residues. The CDR3 DNA sequence: TGCGCCAGCAGCTTCAATAGCGGGAGTTACGAGCAGTACTTC. Encoded protein: CASSFNSGSYEQYF.

In its sample, this clone was seen a few times. The chain links TRBV30 to TRBJ1-2; maybe TRBD1 (6 bases). Per the germline V gene, CDR1 is GTSNPN and CDR2 is SVGIG (reference sequence). This CDR3 region has 12 residues. V was trimmed by 4 bases and J by 8 bases, leaving 14 bases between them. The CDR3 sequence is CAWTGQLGGYTF. CDR3 DNA: TGTGCCTGGACTGGACAGCTGGGGGGCTACACCTTC.

Only one count was recorded for this clone. This sequence joins TRBV3-1 (or the pseudogene TRBV3-2) and TRBJ2-2; 12 bases match TRBD2. Germline assignment: CDR1 LGHDT and CDR2 YNNKEL (reference sequence). V was pared by 4 bases and J by 8 bases, with 5 bases of the junction left unmatched. The CDR3 length is 15 residues. CDR3 protein: CASSPRLAGVGELFF. CDR3 DNA: TGTGCCAGCAGCCCCAGACTAGCGGGAGTTGGGGAGCTGTTTTTT.

CDR3 amino acids: CASRRDRNYGYTF. CDR3 DNA sequence: TGTGCCAGCCGAAGAGACAGAAACTATGGCTACACCTTC. The V and J genes are TRBV6-5 and TRBJ1-2, with D tentatively TRBD1 (5 bases). This CDR3 region has 13 residues. Germline values: CDR1 MNHEY, CDR2 SVGAGI. V lost 8 bases, J lost 2 bases, and 12 bases lay in between.

The chain recombines TRBV7-7 with TRBJ2-3; perhaps TRBD1 as D (6 bases). CDR1 SSHAT and CDR2 FNYEAQ come from the germline V gene (reference sequence). The CDR3 runs to 14 residues. The germline V and J ends were trimmed by 5 bases and 2 bases, with 11 bases remaining between them. The CDR3 nucleotides read TGTGCCAGCAGCATAGACAGGTCCACAGATACGCAGTATTTT. Protein product: CASSIDRSTDTQYF.

The chain carries TRBV27 and TRBJ2-3, with 15 bases matching TRBD2. The CDR3 has 17 residues. The V gene end was trimmed by 5 bases and the J gene end by 4 bases; junction bases not matched to a gene: 7. Germline V gives CDR1 MNHEY, CDR2 SMNVEV (reference sequence). Written as DNA, the CDR3 is TGTGCCAGCAGTAGCTACGGGACTAGCGGGAGGCCAGATACGCAGTATTTT. Its translation is CASSSYGTSGRPDTQYF.

The CDR3 nucleotides are TGTGCCAGCAGCTTGGAGGCGGTCTACAATGAGCAGTTCTTC. The encoded protein is CASSLEAVYNEQFF. This sequence joins TRBV5-6 and TRBJ2-1; D is ambiguous. The CDR3 extends over 14 amino acids. The germline CDR1 and CDR2 sequences are SGHDT and YYEEEE. With 0 bases removed from V and 3 bases from J, the gap between germline ends came to 7 bases.

The gene calls are TRBV5-1 and TRBJ1-1, with a weak D call TRBD1 (5 bases). Trimming removed 4 bases from V and 0 bases from J, with 13 bases in between. Germline assignment: CDR1 SGHRS and CDR2 YFSETQ. The CDR3 totals 15 residues. The CDR3 loop reads CASSPGQALNTEAFF. In nucleotides, the CDR3 is TGCGCCAGCAGCCCTGGACAAGCTCTGAACACTGAAGCTTTCTTT.

This sequence joins TRBV9 and TRBJ1-3, with D tentatively TRBD1 (6 bases). CDR1 is SGDLS and CDR2 is YYNGEE in the germline V gene. The CDR3 is 16 residues long. The ends were cut back, 4 bases at V and 2 bases at J, with 16 bases in the middle. CDR3: CASSPKKAGAGNTIYF. DNA of the CDR3: TGTGCCAGCAGCCCCAAGAAGGCAGGGGCTGGAAACACCATATATTTT.

The chain has TRBV5-4 and TRBJ1-2; D unresolved. The CDR3 is 13 residues long. CDR1 is SGHNT, CDR2 YYREEE, per germline (reference sequence). The V end lost 0 bases, the J end lost 8 bases, and 11 bases lay between the germline ends. The CDR3 is CASSLEAERGYTF. CDR3 sequence (DNA): TGTGCCAGCAGCTTGGAGGCCGAGAGGGGCTACACCTTC.

This clone was counted between two and nine times. J is TRBJ2-2 and V is TRBV2, with D possibly matching TRBD2 (5 bases). Trimming pared 7 bases from V and 5 bases from J, leaving 11 bases between. The CDR3 runs 13 residues. Germline V lookup: CDR1 SNHLY, CDR2 FYNNEI. CDR3 region: CASILWETGELFF. CDR3 coding DNA: TGTGCCAGCATCCTGTGGGAGACCGGGGAGCTGTTTTTT.

This clone was detected a few times. The chain carries TRBV7-2 and TRBJ1-6; TRBD1 matches 7 bases. The CDR3 covers 17 residues. Germline V gene sequence: CDR1 SGHTA, CDR2 FQGNSA. V shed 5 bases and J 13 bases; nucleotides not matched to a gene: 20. CDR3 nucleotides: TGTGCCAGCAGCCCCCTGAGCGGGTCAGGGGGTTCTGGTCCCCTCCACTTT. Its translation: CASSPLSGSGGSGPLHF. Full variable domain (missing parts from reference TRBV7-2 and TRBJ1-6): GAGVSQSPSNKVTEKGKDVELRCDPISGHTALYWYRQSLGQGLEFLIYFQGNSAPDKSGLPSDRFSAERTGGSVSTLTIQRTQQEDSAVYLCASSPLSGSGGSGPLHFGNGTRLTVT.

The count of this clone is one. The chain recombines TRBV4-1 with TRBJ1-4; D gene ambiguous. The CDR3 loop spans 15 amino acids. V gave up 0 bases and J gave up 4 bases, with 9 bases separating them. CDR1 and CDR2 (germline): MGHRA, YSYEKL. The CDR3 DNA is TGCGCCAGCAGCCAAGAACGGATTAATAATGAAAAACTGTTTTTT. Protein: CASSQERINNEKLFF.

This clone was found once. The V call is TRBV6-5, the J call TRBJ2-1; D tentatively reads TRBD1 or TRBD2 (6 bases each). The CDR3 has 15 residues. The germline V gene encodes CDR1 MNHEY and CDR2 SVGAGI. V lost 0 bases and J 2 bases, leaving 8 bases between the germline ends. DNA of the CDR3: TGTGCCAGCAGTTACTCGGGGGGCACCTACAATGAGCAGTTCTTC. It codes for CASSYSGGTYNEQFF.

This clone is a singleton in its sample. V and J are TRBV5-1 and TRBJ2-1; D gene uncertain. Germline V lookup: CDR1 SGHRS, CDR2 YFSETQ. CDR3 length: 13 residues. Trimming left V 6 bases short and J 14 bases short, with 21 bases between. CDR3 protein: CASTPIGHRTEFF. As DNA, the CDR3 is TGCGCCAGCACTCCTATCGGGCATCGCACCGAGTTCTTC.

The chain has TRBV5-1 and TRBJ2-1; D not resolved. There are 15 residues in the CDR3. Per germline, CDR1 SGHRS and CDR2 YFSETQ. Trimming shortened V by 7 bases and J by 2 bases, and 16 bases separated the two germline ends. In DNA, the CDR3 is TGCGCCAGCTTCTCTTCACCCCAGGCCTACAATGAGCAGTTCTTC. This translates into CASFSSPQAYNEQFF.